These T cell receptor beta chains were read from a single sample in a study of OX40 agonist ivuxolimab in advanced cancers. Assay: immunoSEQ multiplex PCR; the TCRdb copy retains only in-frame clones and omits some. Counted here are under 110,000 clones, about nine tenths occurring once; the ten biggest clones make up approximately 0.52%. The specimen was CD4+ or CD8+ T cells sorted from blood, collected in a trial of the OX40 agonist ivuxolimab. The receptors derive from an adult with an advanced solid tumor such as melanoma, head and neck, liver or kidney cancer. Each CDR3 is given with its conserved first and last residue. The D gene is left open where the match is weak. Size values are once, few and many counts, or a class for expanded clones, and some rows have none.

d_gene,j_gene,v_gene,abundance,len,CDR3aa,CDR3nt
-,TRBJ2-7,TRBV14,-,14,CASSHEGPPYEQYF,TGTGCCAGCAGCCATGAGGGACCACCCTACGAGCAGTACTTC
-,TRBJ2-1,TRBV18,once,13,CASSPPRGNEQFF,TGTGCCAGCTCACCACCGAGGGGGAATGAGCAGTTCTTC
TRBD1,TRBJ1-5,TRBV6-6,-,16,CASGSFRDRGNQPQHF,TGTGCCAGCGGGTCATTCCGGGACAGGGGTAATCAGCCCCAGCATTTT
-,TRBJ2-1,TRBV7-2,-,14,CASSFGHQNNEQFF,TGTGCCAGCAGCTTCGGACACCAAAACAATGAGCAGTTCTTC
-,TRBJ2-3,TRBV5-4,-,13,CASGNRATDTQYF,TGTGCCAGCGGAAACAGGGCCACAGATACGCAGTATTTT
-,TRBJ2-7,TRBV7-2,-,11,CASSLMYEQYF,TGTGCCAGCAGCTTAATGTACGAGCAGTACTTC
TRBD1,TRBJ2-2,TRBV19,few,14,CASSIQGATGELFF,TGTGCCAGTAGTATTCAGGGGGCCACCGGGGAGCTGTTTTTT
TRBD2,TRBJ2-5,TRBV6-5,-,16,CASSYGSRGAQETQYF,TGTGCCAGCAGTTACGGCTCGCGGGGGGCACAAGAGACCCAGTACTTC
-,TRBJ1-3,TRBV5-6,-,16,CASSPSPGISGNTIYF,TGTGCCAGCAGCCCCTCTCCAGGGATCTCTGGAAACACCATATATTTT
-,TRBJ2-6,TRBV14,few,13,CASSREWANVLTF,TGTGCCAGCAGCCGTGAGTGGGCCAACGTCCTGACTTTC
-,TRBJ2-2,TRBV5-1,-,15,CASRPGTFFTGELFF,TGCGCCAGCAGGCCCGGGACCTTCTTCACCGGGGAGCTGTTTTTT
-,TRBJ2-2,TRBV5-6,-,16,CASSPVAVPNTGELFF,TGTGCCAGCAGCCCAGTCGCTGTTCCGAACACCGGGGAGCTGTTTTTT
TRBD1,TRBJ1-6,TRBV7-9,-,13,CASSGQGGSPLHF,TGTGCCAGCAGCGGACAGGGTGGTTCACCCCTCCACTTT
-,TRBJ1-1,TRBV7-9,-,14,CASSLGVRNTEAFF,TGTGCCAGCAGCTTAGGGGTCAGGAACACTGAAGCTTTCTTT
-,TRBJ1-4,TRBV28,-,15,CASRGGTLRNEKLFF,TGTGCCAGCAGGGGGGGGACGTTAAGAAATGAAAAACTGTTTTTT
-,TRBJ1-4,TRBV28,-,13,CASSLTGNEKLFF,TGTGCCAGCAGTTTAACCGGGAATGAAAAACTGTTTTTT
-,TRBJ2-7,TRBV30,once,12,CAWRLSSYEQYF,TGTGCCTGGAGGTTGAGCTCCTACGAGCAGTACTTC
TRBD2,TRBJ2-1,TRBV2,-,18,CASSEGFTGGYLRYEQFF,TGTGCCAGCAGTGAGGGCTTTACCGGGGGGTATCTGAGGTATGAGCAGTTCTTC
TRBD2,TRBJ2-3,TRBV5-1,-,14,CASSLGLARDTQYF,TGCGCCAGCAGCTTGGGACTAGCGAGAGATACGCAGTATTTT
-,TRBJ2-1,TRBV7-7,-,16,CASSPGGKPGPAEQFF,TGTGCCAGCAGCCCAGGGGGGAAACCGGGACCTGCTGAGCAGTTCTTC
TRBD1,TRBJ1-2,TRBV30,-,12,CAWSTTGSGYTF,TGTGCCTGGAGCACGACAGGGAGTGGCTACACCTTC
TRBD1,TRBJ2-5,TRBV7-2,-,14,CASSRGRYQETQYF,TGTGCCAGCAGCAGGGGGCGGTACCAAGAGACCCAGTACTTC
-,TRBJ2-7,TRBV7-9,-,13,CASTRGGVYEQYF,TGTGCCAGCACCAGAGGGGGGGTCTACGAGCAGTACTTC
-,TRBJ2-7,TRBV28,-,14,CASTLGTRGYEQYF,TGTGCCAGCACTCTTGGGACGAGAGGCTACGAGCAGTACTTC
-,TRBJ2-2,TRBV15,-,15,CATSRGWGEAGELFF,TGTGCCACCAGCAGAGGATGGGGGGAGGCCGGGGAGCTGTTTTTT
TRBD1,TRBJ2-2,TRBV28,-,14,CASSVTGGTGELFF,TGTGCCAGCAGTGTGACAGGGGGCACCGGGGAGCTGTTTTTT
-,TRBJ2-7,TRBV7-2,-,12,CASSFAWGEQYF,TGTGCCAGCAGCTTCGCTTGGGGAGAGCAGTACTTC
-,TRBJ2-3,TRBV7-9,-,16,CASSLGLLGGTDTQYF,TGTGCCAGCAGCTTGGGTTTGCTTGGGGGCACAGATACGCAGTATTTT
-,TRBJ2-2,TRBV7-2,-,15,CASSLQGTNTGELFF,TGTGCCAGCAGCTTACAGGGGACCAACACCGGGGAGCTGTTTTTT
-,TRBJ2-3,TRBV2,few,15,CASSEGTTTQDTQYF,TGTGCCAGCAGTGAAGGAACGACAACCCAAGATACGCAGTATTTT
TRBD2,TRBJ2-3,TRBV6-1,-,16,CASSELAGGRTDTQYF,TGTGCCAGCAGTGAACTAGCGGGGGGACGCACAGATACGCAGTATTTT
TRBD2,TRBJ2-3,TRBV10-3,-,16,CAISESGREPTDTQYF,TGTGCCATCAGTGAGTCGGGGAGGGAGCCAACAGATACGCAGTATTTT
-,TRBJ2-5,TRBV5-1,-,15,CASSLAEHALETQYF,TGCGCCAGCAGCTTGGCCGAGCACGCGTTGGAGACCCAGTACTTC
-,TRBJ1-2,TRBV9,-,15,CASSARGGGNYGYTF,TGTGCCAGCAGCGCCCGTGGCGGGGGCAACTATGGCTACACCTTC
-,TRBJ1-2,TRBV28,-,16,CASSLRTGGLRGGYTF,TGTGCCAGCAGTTTAAGGACCGGAGGCCTACGGGGAGGCTACACCTTC
-,TRBJ2-5,TRBV7-9,-,11,CASSPGETQYF,TGTGCCAGCAGCCCAGGGGAGACCCAGTACTTC
-,TRBJ1-4,TRBV4-3,few,12,CASSWGGEKLFF,TGCGCCAGCAGCTGGGGTGGTGAAAAACTGTTTTTT